The sequence of this T cell receptor (beta chain) was determined in a study of shared clonotypes between healthy human individuals. Study-level points and caveats: Only blood was sampled, and tissue TCR repertoires likely differ from blood ones. Donor scarcity curtailed the genetic and exposure-history diversity represented herein.

Profiling relied on immunoSEQ multiplex PCR, and the TCRdb table lists in-frame clones only, not all of them. The sample gives millions of clones, 95% of which show up once; 0.1% to 0.15% is in the top ten. This clone was picked up one time. Its antigen is unidentified. V lost 4 bases to trimming and J lost 4 bases, with 11 bases between them. Germline V gene lookup returns CDR1 MNHNS and CDR2 SASEGT. The CDR3 runs to 14 residues. The TCR was taken from a man aged 18 to 30 in good health. The gene calls are TRBV6-1 and TRBJ1-3, with unresolved D. Sequenced material: naive CD4+ T cells sorted from blood. Subset meaning: CD45RA+ positively selected. The CDR3 DNA sequence: TGTGCCAGCAGTGTCCAGAACCCGGGAAACACCATATATTTT. As protein: CASSVQNPGNTIYF.